These 31 T cell receptor beta chains were sequenced from one sample in a study of blood T cell repertoires in COVID-19. Profiled with immunoSEQ multiplex PCR; TCRdb holds only in-frame clones, not every one. The repertoire includes 70,000 to 90,000 clones, 80% to 90% of them detected once, and around 40% sits in the top ten. Sequenced sample: peripheral blood. These receptors were collected from a human donor in a cohort sampled during active COVID-19.

This chain links TRBV9 with TRBJ2-4, with 13 bases aligning to TRBD2. V dropped 0 bases and J dropped 0; count of bases not matched to a gene: 3. The CDR3 contains 18 residues. CDR1 and CDR2 from the germline V gene are SGDLS and YYNGEE. The CDR3 DNA follows: TGTGCCAGCAGCGTAGGGACTAGCGGGGGAATAGCCAAAAACATTCAGTACTTC. It translates to CASSVGTSGGIAKNIQYF.

The rearrangement uses TRBV7-2 and TRBJ2-2; no clear D. This CDR3 is built from 19 residues. The V gene's germline CDR1 is SGHTA and CDR2 FQGNSA. V lost 1 base and J lost 6, with 24 bases in between. The CDR3 bases are TGTGCCAGCAGCTTAGTTCGCTTATTTACGCGGTCGTCAGCCGGGGAGCTGTTTTTT. Amino acid sequence: CASSLVRLFTRSSAGELFF.

J is TRBJ2-3 and V is TRBV5-6, with a weak D call TRBD1 (5 bases). The CDR3 runs 15 residues. From germline, CDR1 is SGHDT and CDR2 YYEEEE. The V gene lost 5 bases and the J gene lost 4 bases, with 17 bases spanning the gap. The CDR3 reads CASRGRGSGSDTQYF. The CDR3 DNA reads TGTGCCAGCAGGGGTAGGGGTTCTGGTTCAGATACGCAGTATTTT. Filled out from reference TRBV5-6 and TRBJ2-3, the complete variable domain reads DAGVTQSPTHLIKTRGQQVTLRCSPKSGHDTVSWYQQALGQGPQFIFQYYEEEERQRGNFPDRFSGHQFPNYSSELNVNALLLGDSALYLCASRGRGSGSDTQYFGPGTRLTVL.

The rearrangement joins TRBV5-6 to TRBJ2-5; a weak D match, TRBD1 (5 bases). Trimming removed 7 bases at V and 5 bases at J, with 15 bases between. The CDR3 loop spans 13 amino acids. Germline V lookup: CDR1 SGHDT, CDR2 YYEEEE. The CDR3 is CASSQQGRETQYF. CDR3 sequence (DNA): TGTGCCAGCTCCCAGCAGGGTCGGGAGACCCAGTACTTC.

The chain combines TRBV7-2 with TRBJ1-1; maybe TRBD1 (5 bases). Germline CDR1 SGHTA, CDR2 FQGNSA. V lost 5 bases, J lost 6 bases, and 22 bases lay in between. The CDR3 runs 16 residues. In DNA, the CDR3 is TGTGCCAGCAGCCCACAGGCGCTCTTCGGAGACGCTGAAGCTTTCTTT. Protein product: CASSPQALFGDAEAFF.

The rearrangement links TRBV7-9 to TRBJ1-5; no clear D. The CDR3 is 18 residues long. Per the germline V gene, CDR1 is SEHNR and CDR2 is FQNEAQ (reference sequence). Trimming removed 1 base from V and 1 base from J, with 17 bases in between. As DNA, the CDR3 is TGTGCCAGCAGCTTAGGAGACCCCCTTGCGGGGAGCAATCAGCCCCAGCATTTT. Its protein is CASSLGDPLAGSNQPQHF.

The chain recombines TRBV11-3 with TRBJ2-1; 7 bases align to TRBD2. With 5 bases clipped from V and 8 bases from J, the junction kept 12 bases outside the gene matches. Germline loops: CDR1 SGHNT, CDR2 YENEEA. This CDR3 has 15 amino acids. This chain's CDR3 is CASSPVAGDPHEQFF. CDR3 coding DNA: TGTGCCAGCAGCCCCGTCGCGGGAGATCCCCATGAGCAGTTCTTC.

The gene calls are TRBV7-2 and TRBJ1-6, with a tentative D call TRBD1 (5 bases). CDR3 size: 14 residues. V shed 4 bases and J shed 8 bases, with 12 bases lying between them. Germline V gives CDR1 SGHTA, CDR2 FQGNSA. Here the CDR3 reads CASSSAPGDSPLHF. CDR3 in DNA: TGTGCCAGCAGCTCGGCCCCGGGGGATTCACCCCTCCACTTT.

The chain joins TRBV3-1 (or the pseudogene TRBV3-2) to TRBJ1-2; a possible D gene is TRBD1 (5 bases). CDR1 LGHDT and CDR2 YNNKEL come from the germline V gene (reference sequence). The CDR3 is 15 residues long. Trimming pared 3 bases from V and 8 bases from J, leaving 19 bases between. The CDR3 bases are TGTGCCAGCAGCCAGTCAGGGATTAAGTATCGAGGCTACACCTTC. This sequence encodes CASSQSGIKYRGYTF.

J is TRBJ2-5 and V is TRBV11-3, with D possibly matching TRBD1 (6 bases). The CDR3 runs to 16 residues. Germline V gene data show CDR1 as SGHNT and CDR2 as YENEEA. V lost 4 bases, J lost 2 bases, and 17 bases lay in between. The CDR3 sequence: CASSWSRGQIQETQYF. As DNA, the CDR3 is TGTGCCAGCAGCTGGAGCAGGGGCCAAATACAAGAGACCCAGTACTTC.

The rearrangement links TRBV5-5 to TRBJ2-7, with 7 positions matching TRBD1. With V trimmed by 0 bases and J by 3 bases, 9 bases remained unmatched. The CDR3 length is 16 residues. In germline, CDR1 is SGHKS, CDR2 YYEKEE (reference sequence). This chain's CDR3 is CASSLAVGTALYEQYF. The CDR3 DNA reads as TGTGCCAGCAGCTTGGCCGTAGGGACAGCCCTCTACGAGCAGTACTTC.

The chain uses TRBV19 and TRBJ2-1, with 10 bases lining up with TRBD1. The length of the CDR3 is 16 residues. Germline assignment: CDR1 LNHDA and CDR2 SQIVND (reference sequence). Trimming at V came to 6 bases and at J to 8 bases, leaving 13 bases not matched to a gene. The CDR3 spells CASRSPRGQGIYEQFF. The CDR3 region has the DNA TGTGCCAGTAGGTCTCCTCGGGGACAGGGGATATATGAGCAGTTCTTC.

CDR3: CASSLRGTSDSYEQYF. The CDR3, as DNA: TGCGCCAGCAGCTTAAGGGGGACTAGCGACTCCTACGAGCAGTACTTC. The chain joins TRBV5-1 to TRBJ2-7; TRBD2 matches 10 bases. CDR1 and CDR2 (germline): SGHRS, YFSETQ. The ends lost 2 bases at V and 0 bases at J; junction bases unmatched: 5. CDR3 length: 16 residues.

Comment on this clone: A much larger clone differs from this one at a single base, so this may be a read error. At the DNA level, this CDR3 is encoded by other sequences in the same sample as well. The chain couples TRBV9 to TRBJ2-5; 8 nucleotides align to TRBD2. This CDR3 is 15 amino acids long. Germline-derived CDR1 and CDR2 are SGDLS and YYNGEE. The CDR3 here is CASSYGGGSGETQYF. For the CDR3, the DNA is TGCGCCAGCAGCTACGGGGGGGGGTCAGGAGAGACCCAGTACTTC.

This rearrangement joins TRBV5-1 to TRBJ1-1, with a possible D match to TRBD1 (5 bases). The V end lost 0 bases, the J end lost 3 bases, and 9 bases lay between the germline ends. The CDR3 runs 14 residues. Germline V lookup: CDR1 SGHRS, CDR2 YFSETQ. Here the CDR3 DNA reads TGCGCCAGCAGCTTGGGACAGACCCACACTGAAGCTTTCTTT. Translation gives CASSLGQTHTEAFF.

The chain employs TRBV4-2 and TRBJ2-7, with 7 bases matching TRBD2. CDR1 is LGHNA and CDR2 is YNFKEQ in the germline V gene. The CDR3 contains 15 residues. Trimming at V came to 4 bases and at J to 4 bases, leaving 10 bases not matched to a gene. Written as DNA, the CDR3 is TGTGCCAGCAGCCCTCATTCGGGGGAGGGGTACGAGCAGTACTTC. Translated, it gives CASSPHSGEGYEQYF.

The J gene is TRBJ1-5, the V gene TRBV10-1; TRBD1 matches at 7 bases. CDR1 and CDR2 from the germline V gene are WNHNN and SYGVQD (reference sequence). CDR3 length: 13 residues. V shed 9 bases and J 1 base; nucleotides not matched to a gene: 3. CDR3 DNA: TGCGCCAGGACAGGGTTGAGCAATCAGCCCCAGCATTTT. The encoded protein is CARTGLSNQPQHF.

CDR3 sequence: CAIREDSQSTDTQYF. The CDR3 DNA reads TGTGCCATCAGAGAGGACTCGCAGAGCACAGATACGCAGTATTTT. V and J are TRBV10-3 and TRBJ2-3; perhaps TRBD2 as D (5 bases). Germline loops: CDR1 ENHRY, CDR2 SYGVKD. Trimming pared 6 bases from V and 0 bases from J, leaving 13 bases between. The CDR3 is 15 amino acids.

This clone is a singleton in its sample. The chain has TRBV18 and TRBJ2-1, with 7 positions matching TRBD2. The CDR3 consists of 14 residues. Germline-derived CDR1 and CDR2 are KGHSH and LQKENI. The J segment lost 4 bases and the V segment lost 3 bases, leaving 3 bases of the junction unmatched. CDR3 nucleotide sequence: TGTGCCAGCTCACCGCTAGCGGCTTACAATGAGCAGTTCTTC. This encodes CASSPLAAYNEQFF.

The CDR3: CASSRSVGGAKNIQYF. The CDR3 nucleotides are TGCGCCAGCAGCCGATCGGTGGGGGGAGCCAAAAACATTCAGTACTTC. This sequence joins TRBV4-1 and TRBJ2-4, with a possible D match to TRBD2 (6 bases). This CDR3 has 16 amino acids. Trimming took off 4 bases at V and 0 bases at J, with 13 bases between the two ends. The germline V gene encodes CDR1 MGHRA and CDR2 YSYEKL.

The chain has TRBV18 and TRBJ2-5, with D unclear. The CDR3 is made up of 15 amino acids. CDR1 and CDR2 from the germline V gene are KGHSH and LQKENI. Trimming stripped 6 bases from V and 2 bases from J, with 16 bases between. The DNA of the CDR3 is TGTGCCAGCTCCCCCAGGAAGTTACAGCAAGAGACCCAGTACTTC. Translation gives CASSPRKLQQETQYF.

The rearrangement joins TRBV27 to TRBJ2-7, with unresolved D. Trimming pared 11 bases from V and 5 bases from J, leaving 13 bases between. The germline gives CDR1 MNHEY, CDR2 SMNVEV (reference sequence). The CDR3 loop spans 11 amino acids. In DNA form, the CDR3 reads TGTGCCTTCTCAGGCGATAACGAGCAGTACTTC. Protein sequence: CAFSGDNEQYF.

V and J are TRBV9 and TRBJ2-1, with 11 bases matching TRBD2. CDR3 length: 16 amino acids. With V trimmed by 4 bases and J by 8 bases, 11 bases remained unmatched. Germline loops: CDR1 SGDLS, CDR2 YYNGEE. CDR3 protein: CASSLTGTSGVDEQFF. Here the CDR3 DNA reads TGTGCCAGCAGCTTAACCGGGACTAGCGGAGTGGATGAGCAGTTCTTC. Full variable domain (missing parts from reference TRBV9 and TRBJ2-1): DSGVTQTPKHLITATGQRVTLRCSPRSGDLSVYWYQQSLDQGLQFLIQYYNGEERAKGNILERFSAQQFPDLHSELNLSSLELGDSALYFCASSLTGTSGVDEQFFGPGTRLTVL.

This chain uses TRBV3-1 (or the pseudogene TRBV3-2) with TRBJ1-2; D ambiguous. The V end was cut by 1 base, the J end by 0 bases, with 9 bases between. The CDR3 has 15 amino acids. Germline-derived CDR1 and CDR2 are LGHDT and YNNKEL (reference sequence). The chain's CDR3 is CASSQGLKANYGYTF. In nucleotides, the CDR3 is TGTGCCAGCAGCCAAGGACTCAAAGCTAACTATGGCTACACCTTC.

The gene calls are TRBV5-5 and TRBJ2-7; a weak D match, TRBD1 (6 bases). V was shortened by 3 bases and J by 2 bases, with 9 bases between the two germline ends. CDR1 and CDR2 (germline): SGHKS, YYEKEE (reference sequence). The CDR3 covers 13 residues. CDR3 bases: TGTGCCAGCAGCTCCTCAGGGGCCTACGAGCAGTACTTC. As protein: CASSSSGAYEQYF. The complete variable domain, with remaining parts taken from reference TRBV5-5 and TRBJ2-7, reads DAGVTQSPTHLIKTRGQQVTLRCSPISGHKSVSWYQQVLGQGPQFIFQYYEKEERGRGNFPDRFSARQFPNYSSELNVNALLLGDSALYLCASSSSGAYEQYFGPGTRLTVT.

This rearrangement joins TRBV28 to TRBJ1-2; D is undetermined. Deletions cut 2 bases from V and 3 bases from J, with 10 bases between. Germline V lookup: CDR1 MDHEN, CDR2 SYDVKM. This CDR3 region has 14 residues. The chain's CDR3 is CASSLLQPDYGYTF. CDR3 bases: TGTGCCAGCAGTTTACTACAGCCCGACTATGGCTACACCTTC.

The chain uses TRBV27 and TRBJ2-1; D is perhaps TRBD2 (5 bases). Trimming pared 2 bases from V and 4 bases from J, leaving 15 bases between. The CDR3 runs 16 residues. In germline, CDR1 is MNHEY, CDR2 SMNVEV (reference sequence). The CDR3 region has the DNA TGTGCCAGCAGTTTACTGGGAGCACCGGGTTACAATGAGCAGTTCTTC. Protein sequence: CASSLLGAPGYNEQFF.

This chain uses TRBV10-3 with TRBJ2-3, with TRBD2 matching over 8 bases. Germline V CDR1 and CDR2: ENHRY, SYGVKD. CDR3 length: 16 amino acids. V lost 3 bases to trimming and J lost 0 bases; unmatched junction nucleotides: 5. The CDR3 nucleotides are TGTGCCATCAGTGAATTTCCTAGCGGGAGCACAGATACGCAGTATTTT. Translation gives CAISEFPSGSTDTQYF.

The rearrangement uses TRBV7-3 and TRBJ2-3; D perhaps matches TRBD2 (6 bases). Trimming removed 3 bases from V and 2 bases from J, with 6 bases in between. This CDR3 has 13 residues. Germline assignment: CDR1 SGHTA and CDR2 FQGTGA. This chain's CDR3 is CASSLDYTDTQYF. As DNA, the CDR3 is TGTGCCAGCAGCTTGGACTACACAGATACGCAGTATTTT.

The chain carries TRBV5-1 and TRBJ1-1, with TRBD1 as a possible D gene (5 bases). V was pared by 4 bases and J by 4 bases, with 11 bases between. Germline V gene lookup returns CDR1 SGHRS and CDR2 YFSETQ. The CDR3 is 13 amino acids. The CDR3, as DNA: TGCGCCAGCAGCAGTACAGGTCTCACTGAAGCTTTCTTT. It yields the protein CASSSTGLTEAFF.

This clone was counted a single time. The rearrangement links TRBV6-6 to TRBJ2-7, with 7 bases aligning to TRBD2. The CDR3 has 14 amino acids. Germline-derived CDR1 and CDR2 are MNHNY and SVGAGI (reference sequence). V trimming: 2 bases; J trimming: 6 bases; junction bases outside the gene matches: 7. The CDR3 protein is CASSYRGLGSEQYF. The CDR3 DNA reads as TGTGCCAGCAGTTACCGCGGACTAGGGAGCGAGCAGTACTTC.